This TCR beta chain was retrieved from a study of cytomegalovirus exposure and HLA in healthy donors. About the study: Unique TCR beta sequences numbering some 120 million came from some 200 million T cells in an earlier analysis. Study observations and caveats: The study carried out a later analysis of TCR beta sequences. It associated some 18,000 of them with specific HLA alleles at a false discovery rate of 0.05. Links to common viral pathogens appeared, in a later analysis, for several of the most significant clusters.

CDR1 is SGHTA, CDR2 FQGTGA, per germline. CDR3 length: 14 residues. PCR was performed using 60 Vbeta and 13 Jbeta primers. Here immunoSEQ multiplex PCR was the method, and the copy in TCRdb shows in-frame clones only, minus some. The profile covers roughly 100,000 clones, with 55% to 75% appearing a single time and less than 15% taken by the ten largest. Notes on this clone: The antigen is undetermined.

The source of this sequence is a woman between 45 and 60 years old in good health and CMV-seropositive. J is TRBJ2-5 and V is TRBV7-3; 7 positions match TRBD2. The J call may not be correct, given that the DNA end is closer to TRBJ2-7. Material for sequencing was PBMCs. The CDR3 reads CASSLRPRGDEQYF. CDR3 coding DNA: TGTGCCAGCAGCTTAAGGCCCCGGGGGGACGAGCAGTACTTC.